These T cell receptor beta chains were read from a single sample in a study of blood T cell repertoires in COVID-19. Assay used: immunoSEQ multiplex PCR; TCRdb lists only in-frame clones, some missing. The sample consists of 200,000 to 250,000 clones, 75% to 85% of them appearing once. Sequenced input: PBMCs or T cells enriched from blood (not recorded which). The receptors here all came from a man under 40 with acute COVID-19. The CDR3 runs from the conserved cysteine through the conserved F or W. The D gene is left open where the match is weak. For some rows the clone size is stated as once, few or many, or as a class when expanded; others skip it.

clone size,V gene,J gene,D gene,CDR3 DNA,CDR3 protein
NA,TRBV29-1,TRBJ1-2,NA,TGCAGCGTTATGCGGTCGGGTTCTCGTAACTATGGCTACACCTTC,CSVMRSGSRNYGYTF
NA,TRBV2,TRBJ1-5,TRBD1,TGTGCCAGCACCATGACAGGGATCGGTCAGCCCCAGCATTTT,CASTMTGIGQPQHF
NA,TRBV6-8,TRBJ2-7,NA,TGTGCCAGCAGTTACTCGATATTGGAAGGAGCCTACGAGCAGTACTTC,CASSYSILEGAYEQYF
NA,TRBV25-1,TRBJ1-4,NA,TGTGCCAGCAGTGATGAGGGCCTTGGTAATGAAAAACTGTTTTTT,CASSDEGLGNEKLFF
NA,TRBV5-1,TRBJ1-1,NA,TGCGCCAGCAGCTTGGAACAGGGAGTCACTGAAGCTTTCTTT,CASSLEQGVTEAFF
NA,TRBV6-1,TRBJ1-6,TRBD1,TGTGCCAGCAGTGTACGAGGGACAGGGGGCCCAATAAATTCACCCCTCCACTTT,CASSVRGTGGPINSPLHF
NA,TRBV7-2,TRBJ1-6,TRBD1,TGTGCCAGCAGACGACAGGGGAGCTCCTATAATTCACCCCTCCACTTT,CASRRQGSSYNSPLHF
NA,TRBV5-1,TRBJ2-3,TRBD2,TGCGCCAGCAGCCCCAGCGGGGCCGGCACAGATACGCAGTATTTT,CASSPSGAGTDTQYF
few,TRBV19,TRBJ2-3,NA,TGTGCCAGTAGCCTTAGTAGATCTAGCACAGATACGCAGTATTTT,CASSLSRSSTDTQYF
NA,TRBV5-1,TRBJ2-1,TRBD2,TGCGCCAGCAGGTCACTAGCGGGGGGGATTAATGAGCAGTTCTTC,CASRSLAGGINEQFF
many,TRBV3-1/TRBV3-2,TRBJ1-1,NA,TGTGCCAGCAGCCAAGTTGGGGAGGGCATTGAAACTGAAGCTTTCTTT,CASSQVGEGIETEAFF
NA,TRBV6-4,TRBJ2-2,NA,TGTGCCAGCAGTGATGGTAGCCACACCGGGGAGCTGTTTTTT,CASSDGSHTGELFF
NA,TRBV21-1,TRBJ1-3,NA,TGTGCCAGCAGCAAAACGGAGGGGGCTACTGGAAACACCATATATTTT,CASSKTEGATGNTIYF
NA,TRBV27,TRBJ2-1,TRBD1,TGTGCCAGCGGGGACAGGGGGATTGTTGGTGAGCAGTTCTTC,CASGDRGIVGEQFF
few,TRBV7-9,TRBJ1-1,TRBD1,TGTGCCAGCAGCCTATTCACAGGGGGCACCACTGAAGCTTTCTTT,CASSLFTGGTTEAFF
NA,TRBV27,TRBJ2-3,TRBD1,TGTGCCAGCGTCGAAGGGGGCCCGAATACGCAGTATTTT,CASVEGGPNTQYF
NA,TRBV24-1,TRBJ2-3,NA,TGTGCCACCAGTGATTCGGGACTCCCAGATACGCAGTATTTT,CATSDSGLPDTQYF
NA,TRBV24-1,TRBJ2-2,TRBD1,TGTGCCACCAGTGATTCCCGGGACAGGATACCGAACACCGGGGAGCTGTTTTTT,CATSDSRDRIPNTGELFF
NA,TRBV6-2/TRBV6-3,TRBJ1-5,NA,TGTGCCAGCAGTTATCTTGGGGGGATTGGCAATCAGCCCCAGCATTTT,CASSYLGGIGNQPQHF
few,TRBV7-3,TRBJ2-2,TRBD2,TGTGCCAGCAGCCCTAGAGCGGGGGGAATGGCCGGGGAGCTGTTTTTT,CASSPRAGGMAGELFF
NA,TRBV15,TRBJ2-6,NA,TGTGCCACCAGCAGAGGTCGAGACTCTGGGGCCAACGTCCTGACTTTC,CATSRGRDSGANVLTF
NA,TRBV6-5,TRBJ1-3,NA,TGTGCCAGCAGCAACAAACAGCACCCTGGAAACACCATATATTTT,CASSNKQHPGNTIYF
NA,TRBV24-1,TRBJ2-2,NA,TGTGCCACCAGTGATCCAAACAGGGAGTCGGGCACCGGGGAGCTGTTTTTT,CATSDPNRESGTGELFF
NA,TRBV27,TRBJ1-4,TRBD1,TGTGCCAGCAGAGGGGGCACAGCAACTAATGAAAAACTGTTTTTT,CASRGGTATNEKLFF
NA,TRBV7-7,TRBJ2-7,NA,TGTGCCAGCAGCTTGCTGCCAGGGGAGGGGTACGAGCAGTACTTC,CASSLLPGEGYEQYF
NA,TRBV18,TRBJ1-2,NA,TGTGCCAGCTCACCAGCCAATCAGGCAGGGGCCTTC,CASSPANQAGAF
NA,TRBV27,TRBJ1-1,TRBD1,TGTGCCAGCAGTTGGACAGGGCTAGGGGCAGCTTTCTTT,CASSWTGLGAAFF
NA,TRBV18,TRBJ2-7,NA,TGTGCCAGCTCACCATTACAGGGTGTCAACGAGCAGTACTTC,CASSPLQGVNEQYF
NA,TRBV23-1,TRBJ2-5,NA,TGCGCCAGCAGTCAATACCGGACGGGGAGAGAGTACTTC,CASSQYRTGREYF
NA,TRBV9,TRBJ2-3,NA,TGTGCCAGCAGCGCCGCGCAACGACAGTCAGATACGCAGTATTTT,CASSAAQRQSDTQYF
NA,TRBV29-1,TRBJ2-3,NA,TGCAGCGTTACCCTAAACACAGATACGCAGTATTTT,CSVTLNTDTQYF
NA,TRBV7-3,TRBJ2-2,NA,TGTGCCAGCAGCTTAACACCGGGACTCGCCAGCACCGGGGAGCTGTTTTTT,CASSLTPGLASTGELFF
NA,TRBV4-2,TRBJ2-5,NA,TGTGCCAGCAGCCGGCAATACAAGTACCAAGAGACCCAGTACTTC,CASSRQYKYQETQYF
few,TRBV6-6,TRBJ1-5,NA,TGTGCCAGCAGCCCCCCGCAGAGGGCTAGAAATCAGCCCCAGCATTTT,CASSPPQRARNQPQHF
NA,TRBV11-1,TRBJ2-1,TRBD1,TGTGCCAGCAGCTCGACAGGGGAGCAGTTCTTC,CASSSTGEQFF
few,TRBV5-4,TRBJ2-2,TRBD2,TGTGCCAGCAGCTTGAGACTAGCGGGGAAAAACACCGGGGAGCTGTTTTTT,CASSLRLAGKNTGELFF
NA,TRBV28,TRBJ1-3,NA,TGTGCCAGCCTACGGAGTACCTCTGGAAACACCATATATTTT,CASLRSTSGNTIYF
NA,TRBV6-5,TRBJ1-1,NA,TGTGCCACTGACGGGAGCACTGAAGCTTTCTTT,CATDGSTEAFF
NA,TRBV30,TRBJ2-3,TRBD2,TGTGCCTGGAAGACTAGCGGGGCTGCGCAGTATTTT,CAWKTSGAAQYF
NA,TRBV5-4,TRBJ2-2,TRBD2,TGTGCCAGCGGCAATGGGGCTAGCGGGGAGCTCGGGGAGCTGTTTTTT,CASGNGASGELGELFF
NA,TRBV7-9,TRBJ1-4,NA,TGTGCCAGCAGCTTGACAGGAGCAACTAATGAAAAACTGTTTTTT,CASSLTGATNEKLFF
NA,TRBV19,TRBJ2-5,TRBD1,TGTGCCAGTAGTATCGGCAGGGGGCTTCGGGAGACCCAGTACTTC,CASSIGRGLRETQYF